The 24 T cell receptor beta chains listed next were all sequenced from one sample in a study of early T cells in non-severe SARS-CoV-2 infection. TCRdb independently ran MiXCR on the 5' RACE reads; one entry per CDR3 protein. The table has about 28,000 distinct CDR3 sequences, under 6% seen once. Source material: whole blood. The receptors were sampled from an adult who was a healthcare worker with PCR-confirmed SARS-CoV-2 infection or an uninfected control (not recorded which).

A few counts support this clonotype. This chain joins TRBV11-2 and TRBJ1-2, with D tentatively TRBD1 (6 bases). V gave up 1 base and J gave up 7 bases, with 13 bases separating them. CDR1 and CDR2 from the germline V gene are SGHAT and FQNNGV. The CDR3 has 14 amino acids. CDR3 loop: CASSLAAGVVGYTF. Written as DNA, the CDR3 is TGTGCCAGCAGCTTAGCCGCAGGGGTGGTTGGCTACACCTTC.

This clonotype was found many times. V gene TRBV19 combines with J gene TRBJ1-2, with a tentative D call TRBD1 (5 bases). CDR3 size: 15 residues. Trimming stripped 5 bases from V and 2 bases from J, with 15 bases between. CDR1 and CDR2 from the germline V gene are LNHDA and SQIVND (reference sequence). CDR3 residues: CASSVGTVYNYGYTF. The CDR3 bases are TGTGCCAGTAGTGTCGGGACGGTCTACAACTATGGCTACACCTTC.

The chain combines TRBV28 with TRBJ1-1; the D is unclear. CDR1 is MDHEN, CDR2 SYDVKM, per germline. Trimming cost V 5 bases and J 5 bases, with 15 bases left between them. The length of the CDR3 is 14 residues. CDR3 coding DNA: TGTGCCAGCAGTCTCGGACTAGGGAGGACTGAAGCTTTCTTT. This sequence encodes CASSLGLGRTEAFF.

This clonotype appeared many times. The chain links TRBV5-6 to TRBJ2-7; D is ambiguous. V was trimmed by 2 bases and J by 3 bases, leaving 9 bases between them. The germline V gene has CDR1 SGHDT and CDR2 YYEEEE. The CDR3 is made up of 13 amino acids. The CDR3 region has the DNA TGTGCCAGCAGCTTTGCCGTAAACTACGAGCAGTACTTC. Its translation is CASSFAVNYEQYF.

The table lists this clonotype with many counts. The V and J genes are TRBV18 and TRBJ1-4; TRBD1 might be the D (5 bases). This CDR3 spans 17 amino acids. V lost 1 base and J 8 bases, leaving 20 bases between the germline ends. Germline V CDR1 and CDR2: KGHSH, LQKENI. CDR3 DNA sequence: TGTGCCAGCTCACCACTCGGCCTTATCGCAGGGATGGAAAAACTGTTTTTT. Protein sequence: CASSPLGLIAGMEKLFF.

This clonotype was seen ten or more times. In DNA form, the CDR3 reads TGCAGTGCTCAAGCCCTGGACAGGAACTCCTACGAGCAGTACTTC. Protein: CSAQALDRNSYEQYF. The chain joins TRBV20-1 to TRBJ2-7, with TRBD1 matching 7 bases. The CDR3 is 15 amino acids. The V gene's germline CDR1 is DFQATT and CDR2 SNEGSKA (reference sequence). Trimming took 5 bases from V and 0 from J; bases not matched to a gene: 10.

This chain connects TRBV27 to TRBJ2-3; 9 positions agree with TRBD1. There are 14 residues in the CDR3. The germline gives CDR1 MNHEY, CDR2 SMNVEV (reference sequence). The V and J ends lost 0 bases and 11 bases, in that order; junction bases with no gene match: 6. The CDR3 DNA reads as TGTGCCAGCAGTTTATCCGCTGGGACAGGGAAGCAGTATTTT. Its translation: CASSLSAGTGKQYF.

This clonotype was observed at least ten times. The chain links TRBV18 to TRBJ1-2, with TRBD1 matching over 8 bases. There are 19 residues in the CDR3. Trimming at V came to 3 bases and at J to 7 bases, leaving 22 bases not matched to a gene. CDR1 KGHSH and CDR2 LQKENI come from the germline V gene. The CDR3 DNA is TGTGCCAGCTCACCCCTCTCCCCGCTCGACGGACAGGGTCGTTTTGGCTACACCTTC. It codes for CASSPLSPLDGQGRFGYTF.

This clonotype was detected many times. The rearrangement joins TRBV7-2 to TRBJ2-7; D uncertain. Trimming removed 4 bases from V and 1 base from J, with 8 bases in between. The CDR3 runs 13 residues. The germline CDR1 and CDR2 sequences are SGHTA and FQGNSA. CDR3 loop: CASSWAISYEQYF. The DNA of the CDR3 is TGTGCCAGCAGCTGGGCGATTTCCTACGAGCAGTACTTC.

This clonotype was seen a few times. The chain has TRBV6-5 and TRBJ1-2; 9 nucleotides align to TRBD1. The germline CDR1 and CDR2 sequences are MNHEY and SVGAGI. Trimming removed 6 bases from V and 4 bases from J; junction bases left unmatched: 6. CDR3 length equals 14 residues. CDR3: CASRKDRGTYGYTF. The CDR3 coding sequence is TGTGCCAGCAGAAAGGACAGGGGAACCTATGGCTACACCTTC.

This clonotype was seen at least ten times. The genes are TRBV20-1 and TRBJ1-6, with 7 nucleotides matching TRBD1. CDR3 length equals 15 residues. Germline assignment: CDR1 DFQATT and CDR2 SNEGSKA (reference sequence). Trimming cost V 1 base and J 5 bases; bases outside gene matches: 5. DNA of the CDR3: TGCAGTGCTAGAGTAGCCGGACAGGATAATTCACCCCTCCACTTT. Its translation: CSARVAGQDNSPLHF.

This clonotype occurred many times. The chain employs TRBV12-3 or TRBV12-4 and TRBJ1-2; 7 bases align to TRBD1. V dropped 7 bases and J dropped 4; count of bases not matched to a gene: 6. There are 13 residues in the CDR3. CDR3 loop: CASTIQGFYGYTF. CDR3 DNA sequence: TGTGCCAGCACCATACAGGGGTTCTATGGCTACACCTTC.

This clonotype has ten or more counts. The chain uses TRBV6-5 and TRBJ2-7; the D gene is possibly TRBD1 (5 bases). This CDR3 contains 14 residues. The V gene lost 2 bases and the J gene lost 1 base, with 9 bases spanning the gap. CDR1 and CDR2 from the germline V gene are MNHEY and SVGAGI. The CDR3 here is CASSYGAESYEQYF. CDR3 nucleotide sequence: TGTGCCAGCAGTTACGGGGCAGAATCCTACGAGCAGTACTTC.

This clonotype has just a few counts. This chain joins TRBV28 and TRBJ2-2; tentative D call: TRBD2 (5 bases). In germline, CDR1 is MDHEN, CDR2 SYDVKM. The CDR3 is made up of 14 amino acids. Trimming shortened V by 7 bases and J by 7 bases, and 16 bases separated the two germline ends. The CDR3 sequence is CASTLGSSSGELFF. CDR3 nucleotide sequence: TGTGCCAGCACATTGGGGAGTTCCAGCGGGGAGCTGTTTTTT.

This chain uses TRBV10-3 with TRBJ2-1, with TRBD2 matching over 8 bases. The CDR3 is made up of 14 amino acids. Germline V CDR1 and CDR2: ENHRY, SYGVKD. With V trimmed by 7 bases and J by 2 bases, 4 bases remained unmatched. The DNA of the CDR3 is TGTGCCATCACTGCAGCGGGGGCCTACAATGAGCAGTTCTTC. Amino acids: CAITAAGAYNEQFF.

This clonotype was counted many times. This chain joins TRBV3-1 and TRBJ2-5; D possibly corresponds to TRBD1 (5 bases). V lost 7 bases, J lost 2 bases, and 8 bases lay in between. This CDR3 spans 12 amino acids. Looked up from germline, CDR1 is LGHDT and CDR2 is YNNKEL (reference sequence). The CDR3 loop is CASNDRQETQYF. The CDR3 DNA reads TGTGCCAGCAATGACAGACAAGAGACCCAGTACTTC.

This clonotype has a handful of counts. The rearrangement links TRBV20-1 to TRBJ2-1; no reliable D call. The CDR3 sequence is 12 residues long. Trimming shortened V by 3 bases and J by 6 bases, and 9 bases separated the two germline ends. CDR1 is DFQATT, CDR2 SNEGSKA, per germline (reference sequence). CDR3 loop: CSASRPFNEQFF. CDR3 DNA sequence: TGCAGTGCTAGTCGCCCCTTCAATGAGCAGTTCTTC.

Ten or more counts support this clonotype. The J gene is TRBJ1-2, the V gene TRBV4-3; TRBD1 matches at 8 bases. The V gene's germline CDR1 is LGHNA and CDR2 YSLEER. V trimming: 1 base; J trimming: 7 bases; junction bases outside the gene matches: 2. The CDR3 has 13 amino acids. The CDR3 coding sequence is TGCGCCAGCAGCCAAGGACAGGGGCTTGGCTACACCTTC. It yields the protein CASSQGQGLGYTF.

This clonotype showed up many times. V and J are TRBV12-3 or TRBV12-4 and TRBJ1-1; a possible D gene is TRBD1 (6 bases). This CDR3 comprises 13 residues. V gave up 0 bases and J gave up 8 bases, with 10 bases separating them. The CDR3 DNA sequence: TGTGCCAGCAGTTTAGCCGAGGGGGAGGAAGCTTTCTTT. This encodes CASSLAEGEEAFF.

This clonotype was counted only a few times. The V call is TRBV5-1, the J call TRBJ1-3; D is unclear. This CDR3 is built from 14 residues. Trimming removed 0 bases at V and 0 bases at J, with 4 bases between. Germline assignment: CDR1 SGHRS and CDR2 YFSETQ. DNA for the CDR3: TGCGCCAGCAGCTTGGGCCCCTCTGGAAACACCATATATTTT. Amino acids: CASSLGPSGNTIYF.

Many counts were recorded for this clonotype. The chain is built from TRBV2 and TRBJ1-1; D is uncertain. Looked up from germline, CDR1 is SNHLY and CDR2 is FYNNEI. Trimming cost V 1 base and J 5 bases, with 5 bases left between them. The CDR3 is made up of 12 amino acids. The CDR3 DNA reads as TGTGCCAGCAGTGAAGTTAAAACTGAAGCTTTCTTT. Protein: CASSEVKTEAFF.

This clonotype has only a few counts. This rearrangement joins TRBV7-2 to TRBJ2-3, with no clear D. Looked up from germline, CDR1 is SGHTA and CDR2 is FQGNSA. The CDR3 sequence is 15 residues long. Trimming stripped 5 bases from V and 3 bases from J, with 15 bases between. The CDR3 nucleotides are TGTGCCAGCAGCACGGGCCCCTTTGGAACAGATACGCAGTATTTT. It encodes CASSTGPFGTDTQYF.

This clonotype showed up many times. The gene calls are TRBV6-5 and TRBJ1-4; 7 bases fit TRBD1. V gave up 1 base and J gave up 7 bases; unmatched junction bases: 3. Germline V lookup: CDR1 MNHEY, CDR2 SVGAGI. The CDR3 consists of 14 residues. The CDR3 bases are TGTGCCAGCAGTTACTGGACAGGAGGTGAAAAACTGTTTTTT. Translating it yields CASSYWTGGEKLFF.

This clonotype was seen ten or more times. This chain connects TRBV13 to TRBJ2-7; tentatively, D is TRBD1 (6 bases). Germline CDR1 and CDR2: PRHDT and FYEKMQ (reference sequence). V lost 5 bases, J lost 2 bases, and 13 bases lay in between. This CDR3 comprises 14 residues. DNA of the CDR3: TGTGCCAGCAGCCACCGGGACATCGCCTACGAGCAGTACTTC. Translating gives CASSHRDIAYEQYF.